The clone carrying this T cell receptor beta chain was counted only a few times. Its antigen is as yet unknown. TCRdb called the PCR reads again in MiXCR, with one record for every CDR3 protein. The sample shows just over 20,000 distinct CDR3 sequences, about 60% of them seen only once. The sample originates from a study of vaccination and CD4 T cells after COVID-19. The overall study: Across the group, participants received two doses of either BNT162b2 or mRNA-1273 vaccine.

CDR3 length: 16 amino acids. The V gene's germline CDR1 is MNHEY and CDR2 SVGEGT. Unmatched junction bases numbered 4, after V lost 5 bases and J lost 0 bases. Study results and limitations: The median proportion of reactive clones detected only post-vaccination in convalescent patients was 85% to 90%. Spike mono-reactivity was evident in 304 of the 307 vaccine-specific clones derived from convalescent patients.

V and J are TRBV6-2 or TRBV6-3 and TRBJ2-5; 12 nucleotides agree with TRBD2. The clonotype comes from a human donor who had recovered from COVID-19. The sequenced sample was CD4+ T cells from blood, obtained before SARS-CoV-2 vaccination. The CDR3 sequence is CASSHRTSGNQETQYF. CDR3 bases: TGTGCCAGCAGTCACCGGACTAGCGGGAACCAAGAGACCCAGTACTTC.